These 32 T cell receptor beta chains were all obtained from the same sample, sequenced in a study of cytomegalovirus exposure and HLA in healthy donors. Method: immunoSEQ multiplex PCR; TCRdb's copy keeps in-frame clones and lacks some. The top ten clones hold 6.5% to 8.5% of a sample with more than 130,000 clones, almost 90% of them seen once. The sample taken for sequencing was PBMCs. The origin of the receptors is a woman aged 18-29 years in good health and CMV-seropositive.

The chain combines TRBV5-4 with TRBJ2-2; perhaps TRBD2 as D (6 bases). This CDR3 has 15 amino acids. V shed 0 bases and J shed 2 bases, with 8 bases lying between them. The germline gives CDR1 SGHNT, CDR2 YYREEE (reference sequence). CDR3 DNA: TGTGCCAGCAGCTTGGCGGGACTCAACACCGGGGAGCTGTTTTTT. It encodes CASSLAGLNTGELFF.

The chain links TRBV5-4 to TRBJ2-3; D is unclear. V lost 1 base, J lost 1 base, and 7 bases lay in between. The CDR3 spans 14 residues. Germline CDR1 reads SGHNT; CDR2 reads YYREEE (reference sequence). The DNA of the CDR3 is TGTGCCAGCAGCTTGCTCCAGGGCACAGATACGCAGTATTTT. Its protein is CASSLLQGTDTQYF.

Comment on this clone: Other DNA sequences of this sample code for an identical CDR3. CDR3 DNA sequence: TGTGCCAGCAGTTTATCGCGGAACACTGAAGCTTTCTTT. Protein sequence: CASSLSRNTEAFF. V usage is TRBV27 and J usage is TRBJ1-1; D unclear. V was cut by 0 bases and J by 1 base, with 3 bases left in between. This CDR3 has 13 residues. The germline CDR1 and CDR2 sequences are MNHEY and SMNVEV (reference sequence).

This chain joins TRBV6-6 and TRBJ2-7; D might be TRBD1 (6 bases). Germline assignment: CDR1 MNHNY and CDR2 SVGAGI (reference sequence). Trimming removed 6 bases from V and 3 bases from J, with 18 bases in between. The CDR3 sequence is 15 residues long. The DNA for the CDR3 is TGTGCCAGCAGAACGTATACAGGGATCTTCTACGAGCAGTACTTC. Its protein product is CASRTYTGIFYEQYF.

This rearrangement joins TRBV30 to TRBJ2-1; no firm D call. This CDR3 contains 11 residues. V shed 0 bases and J shed 9 bases, with 6 bases lying between them. Germline V lookup: CDR1 GTSNPN, CDR2 SVGIG (reference sequence). CDR3 in DNA: TGTGCCTGGAGTGTACCGGGTGAGCAGTTCTTC. Protein sequence: CAWSVPGEQFF.

V is TRBV4-3 and J is TRBJ2-1; 9 bases fit TRBD1. Germline loops: CDR1 LGHNA, CDR2 YSLEER. With V trimmed by 2 bases and J by 5 bases, 10 bases remained unmatched. The CDR3 is 17 residues long. The CDR3 DNA is TGCGCCAGCAGCCAAAGGTTATCGGGACAGGGAAACAATGAGCAGTTCTTC. This gives the protein CASSQRLSGQGNNEQFF.

The rearrangement joins TRBV7-9 to TRBJ2-7; 9 positions agree with TRBD1. The trim removed 5 bases at V and 6 bases at J, leaving 5 bases unmatched. This CDR3 has 13 residues. Per germline, CDR1 SEHNR and CDR2 FQNEAQ (reference sequence). The CDR3 DNA reads as TGTGCCAGCAGCCTTTCGGGACAGGGCGAGCAGTACTTC. This encodes CASSLSGQGEQYF. Full variable domain (remainder filled in from reference TRBV7-9 and TRBJ2-7): DTGVSQNPRHKITKRGQNVTFRCDPISEHNRLYWYRQTLGQGPEFLTYFQNEAQLEKSRLLSDRFSAERPKGSFSTLEIQRTEQGDSAMYLCASSLSGQGEQYFGPGTRLTVT.

The chain couples TRBV19 to TRBJ2-1; 8 nucleotides match TRBD2. Trimming took 3 bases from V and 8 from J; bases not matched to a gene: 15. The CDR3 is 17 residues long. CDR1 and CDR2 from the germline V gene are LNHDA and SQIVND (reference sequence). For the CDR3, the DNA is TGTGCCAGTAGTATCCTGCCTCAGCGGGAGTTTTTCGATGAGCAGTTCTTC. As protein: CASSILPQREFFDEQFF.

The chain combines TRBV19 with TRBJ1-6, with D possibly matching TRBD1 (5 bases). Trimming cost V 5 bases and J 9 bases, with 11 bases left between them. Germline CDR1 LNHDA, CDR2 SQIVND (reference sequence). This CDR3 has 13 residues. This CDR3 is CASSQGGGSPLHF. CDR3 nucleotides: TGTGCCAGTAGTCAGGGTGGTGGTTCACCCCTCCACTTT.

This sequence joins TRBV28 and TRBJ2-1, with 8 bases that match TRBD1. This CDR3 region has 16 residues. In germline, CDR1 is MDHEN, CDR2 SYDVKM. With 2 bases clipped from V and 5 bases from J, the junction kept 8 bases outside the gene matches. The chain's CDR3 is CASSLPQGAGNNEQFF. The CDR3 DNA sequence: TGTGCCAGCAGTTTACCTCAGGGGGCGGGAAACAATGAGCAGTTCTTC.

This clone was found a few times. V is TRBV7-9 and J is TRBJ2-5, with a possible D match to TRBD2 (5 bases). The CDR3 spans 14 residues. Germline CDR1 is SEHNR and CDR2 is FQNEAQ (reference sequence). Trimming shortened V by 0 bases and J by 4 bases, and 9 bases separated the two germline ends. This chain's CDR3 is CASSLAGLSETQYF. CDR3 nucleotide sequence: TGTGCCAGCAGCTTAGCCGGACTCTCAGAGACCCAGTACTTC.

The rearrangement links TRBV27 to TRBJ2-5; maybe TRBD2 (6 bases). V lost 3 bases and J lost 5, with 10 bases in between. Germline loops: CDR1 MNHEY, CDR2 SMNVEV (reference sequence). The length of the CDR3 is 13 residues. The CDR3 loop is CASSFRGIETQYF. The CDR3 DNA reads TGTGCCAGCAGTTTTCGGGGGATCGAGACCCAGTACTTC.

The sample holds one count of this clone. The J gene is TRBJ1-4, the V gene TRBV28; 8 bases map to TRBD1. The CDR3 spans 14 residues. Germline V gives CDR1 MDHEN, CDR2 SYDVKM. V lost 8 bases, J lost 7 bases, and 9 bases stayed unmatched. The chain's CDR3 is CASGLQGEAEKLFF. The CDR3 bases are TGTGCCAGCGGACTACAGGGGGAAGCTGAAAAACTGTTTTTT.

The rearrangement uses TRBV4-1 and TRBJ2-7; D gene ambiguous. Trimming shortened V by 0 bases and J by 3 bases, and 12 bases separated the two germline ends. Germline V CDR1 and CDR2: MGHRA, YSYEKL. The CDR3 spans 15 residues. CDR3 nucleotide sequence: TGCGCCAGCAGCCAAGACATTGGGCGAAACTACGAGCAGTACTTC. Translation gives CASSQDIGRNYEQYF.

The rearrangement uses TRBV5-6 and TRBJ1-2; D not certain. Per germline, CDR1 SGHDT and CDR2 YYEEEE. V was clipped by 1 base and J by 1 base, with 8 bases between them. The CDR3 spans 14 residues. DNA for the CDR3: TGTGCCAGCAGCTTGTTGTCAATTAACTATGGCTACACCTTC. It codes for CASSLLSINYGYTF.

The DNA for the CDR3 is TGTGCCAGCAGTTTTGCGGGGCGGGAGACCCAGTACTTC. The encoded protein is CASSFAGRETQYF. The chain employs TRBV28 and TRBJ2-5, with D possibly being TRBD2 (6 bases). CDR3 size: 13 residues. Germline-derived CDR1 and CDR2 are MDHEN and SYDVKM. V lost 3 bases to trimming and J lost 5 bases, with 10 bases between them.

The chain combines TRBV5-1 with TRBJ1-2, with D possibly matching TRBD1 (5 bases). This CDR3 has 16 amino acids. Trimming removed 0 bases from V and 1 base from J, with 13 bases in between. Germline V lookup: CDR1 SGHRS, CDR2 YFSETQ. CDR3 amino acids: CASSLALGPFNYGYTF. Written as DNA, the CDR3 is TGCGCCAGCAGCTTGGCGTTGGGGCCTTTTAACTATGGCTACACCTTC.

This CDR3 is CATGQRGTDTQYF. The CDR3 coding sequence is TGTGCCACCGGCCAGCGGGGCACAGATACGCAGTATTTT. The rearrangement joins TRBV15 to TRBJ2-3, with D perhaps TRBD2 (6 bases). The CDR3 loop spans 13 amino acids. CDR1 LNHNV and CDR2 YYDKDF come from the germline V gene (reference sequence). Trimming shortened V by 8 bases and J by 1 base, and 10 bases separated the two germline ends.

This clone appeared a single time. The V and J genes are TRBV7-6 and TRBJ2-1, with 10 bases aligning to TRBD2. V was pared by 5 bases and J by 2 bases, with 6 bases of the junction left unmatched. Looked up from germline, CDR1 is SGHVS and CDR2 is FNYEAQ. This CDR3 is built from 16 residues. CDR3 amino acids: CASSPGTSDTYNEQFF. DNA for the CDR3: TGTGCCAGCAGCCCCGGGACTAGCGACACCTACAATGAGCAGTTCTTC. Complete variable domain (other parts from reference TRBV7-6 and TRBJ2-1): GAGVSQSPRYKVTKRGQDVALRCDPISGHVSLYWYRQALGQGPEFLTYFNYEAQQDKSGLPNDRFSAERPEGSISTLTIQRTEQRDSAMYRCASSPGTSDTYNEQFFGPGTRLTVL.

V gene TRBV27 combines with J gene TRBJ2-3, with 8 bases aligning to TRBD1. CDR1 is MNHEY and CDR2 is SMNVEV in the germline V gene (reference sequence). This CDR3 contains 14 residues. The V and J ends lost 5 bases and 5 bases, in that order; junction bases with no gene match: 6. In nucleotides, the CDR3 is TGTGCCAGCAGTCCCTGGACAGGGATAGATACGCAGTATTTT. Translation gives CASSPWTGIDTQYF.

A remark on this clone: The CDR3 carries no conserved terminal phenylalanine or tryptophan, so it likely arises from a read error. It is unclear where the CDR3 begins or ends on the DNA, so no DNA is shown, and the CDR3 is as TCRdb lists it. The chain employs TRBV21-1 and TRBJ2-3; the tabulated D call, TRBD2, remains unverified against the DNA. TRBV21-1 is described as a pseudogene. The length of the CDR3 is 13 amino acids, counting both ends. The CDR3 protein is CASSESTPSEVCL.

V and J are TRBV28 and TRBJ1-1; the D gene is possibly TRBD1 (5 bases). Trimming removed 2 bases from V and 0 bases from J, with 13 bases in between. This CDR3 spans 16 amino acids. Germline V gene data show CDR1 as MDHEN and CDR2 as SYDVKM. The CDR3 reads CASSLTGVLMNTEAFF. DNA for the CDR3: TGTGCCAGCAGTTTAACAGGTGTCCTGATGAACACTGAAGCTTTCTTT. The full variable domain, rest sourced from reference TRBV28 and TRBJ1-1, is DVKVTQSSRYLVKRTGEKVFLECVQDMDHENMFWYRQDPGLGLRLIYFSYDVKMKEKGDIPEGYSVSREKKERFSLILESASTNQTSMYLCASSLTGVLMNTEAFFGQGTRLTVV.

The chain employs TRBV9 and TRBJ2-7; 9 bases align to TRBD1. V shed 0 bases and J 5 bases; nucleotides not matched to a gene: 15. Germline lookup yields CDR1 SGDLS and CDR2 YYNGEE. The CDR3 is 18 amino acids. The CDR3 nucleotides are TGTGCCAGCAGCGTAGGGGATTACAGGGGGCTTACGGAGGACGAGCAGTACTTC. Amino acid sequence: CASSVGDYRGLTEDEQYF.

The chain uses TRBV28 and TRBJ1-6; 8 positions agree with TRBD1. Per germline, CDR1 MDHEN and CDR2 SYDVKM. This CDR3 has 19 residues. V shed 5 bases, J shed 3 bases, and the junction held 15 bases outside the gene matches. Written as DNA, the CDR3 is TGTGCCAGCAGTCTACGTAAAGGACAGGGAGGACGCTATAATTCACCCCTCCACTTT. It codes for CASSLRKGQGGRYNSPLHF.

Only a few counts were recorded for this clone. The CDR3 loop reads CASSSTGGGFNTDTQYF. The CDR3 region has the DNA TGTGCCAGCAGCTCCACGGGCGGAGGGTTTAACACAGATACGCAGTATTTT. The chain couples TRBV5-6 to TRBJ2-3, with D perhaps matching TRBD2 (6 bases). Germline assignment: CDR1 SGHDT and CDR2 YYEEEE. The CDR3 has 17 residues. Between the trimmed V and J ends, which lost 3 bases and 2 bases, there was a span of 19 bases.

This clone was counted once. V is TRBV11-2 and J is TRBJ1-2; unclear D gene. The CDR3 spans 14 residues. The V gene's germline CDR1 is SGHAT and CDR2 FQNNGV. V dropped 1 base and J dropped 3 bases, with 9 bases sitting between them. The CDR3 nucleotides are TGTGCCAGCAGCTTAGGGGGAGTTCACTATGGCTACACCTTC. It encodes CASSLGGVHYGYTF.

The chain is built from TRBV7-3 and TRBJ2-1; tentatively, D is TRBD1 (6 bases). The CDR3 loop spans 12 amino acids. Trimming pared 4 bases from V and 10 bases from J, leaving 11 bases between. CDR1 and CDR2 (germline): SGHTA, FQGTGA. The CDR3 sequence is CASSYGQTEQFF. CDR3 bases: TGTGCCAGCAGCTACGGACAGACAGAGCAGTTCTTC.

This clone was counted between two and nine times. The V and J genes are TRBV19 and TRBJ1-1; the match to TRBD1 covers 12 bases. The germline CDR1 and CDR2 sequences are LNHDA and SQIVND (reference sequence). With 6 bases clipped from V and 5 bases from J, the junction kept 1 base outside the gene matches. There are 13 residues in the CDR3. CDR3 region: CASRGQGATEAFF. CDR3 DNA: TGTGCCAGTAGGGGACAGGGGGCGACTGAAGCTTTCTTT.

This rearrangement joins TRBV30 to TRBJ1-1; possibly TRBD1 for D (5 bases). This CDR3 contains 13 residues. Trimming stripped 2 bases from V and 4 bases from J, with 11 bases between. Germline CDR1 is GTSNPN and CDR2 is SVGIG (reference sequence). The CDR3: CAWSLGAGTEAFF. DNA for the CDR3: TGTGCCTGGAGTTTAGGGGCCGGCACTGAAGCTTTCTTT.

The rearrangement joins TRBV28 to TRBJ1-4; no clear D gene. The CDR3 extends over 13 amino acids. V shed 6 bases and J shed 0 bases, with 5 bases lying between them. Germline V gene sequence: CDR1 MDHEN, CDR2 SYDVKM. The CDR3 sequence: CASRTTTNEKLFF. The CDR3 DNA follows: TGTGCCAGCAGGACTACAACTAATGAAAAACTGTTTTTT.

The chain carries TRBV5-1 and TRBJ2-1; 9 nucleotides line up with TRBD1. The CDR3 extends over 15 amino acids. V trimming: 4 bases; J trimming: 4 bases; junction bases outside the gene matches: 6. Germline V gives CDR1 SGHRS, CDR2 YFSETQ. CDR3 in amino acids: CASSMGDRAYNEQFF. CDR3 nucleotides: TGCGCCAGCAGCATGGGGGACAGGGCTTACAATGAGCAGTTCTTC. The full variable domain, completed using reference TRBV5-1 and TRBJ2-1, is KAGVTQTPRYLIKTRGQQVTLSCSPISGHRSVSWYQQTPGQGLQFLFEYFSETQRNKGNFPGRFSGRQFSNSRSEMNVSTLELGDSALYLCASSMGDRAYNEQFFGPGTRLTVL.

This rearrangement joins TRBV6-1 to TRBJ2-3; TRBD2 agrees at 7 bases. This CDR3 has 16 residues. CDR1 and CDR2 (germline): MNHNS, SASEGT. V was pared by 2 bases and J by 8 bases, with 13 bases of the junction left unmatched. CDR3 coding DNA: TGTGCCAGCAGTGAATTTCCCTATCGGGAGGTGGGTACGCAGTATTTT. This codes for CASSEFPYREVGTQYF.